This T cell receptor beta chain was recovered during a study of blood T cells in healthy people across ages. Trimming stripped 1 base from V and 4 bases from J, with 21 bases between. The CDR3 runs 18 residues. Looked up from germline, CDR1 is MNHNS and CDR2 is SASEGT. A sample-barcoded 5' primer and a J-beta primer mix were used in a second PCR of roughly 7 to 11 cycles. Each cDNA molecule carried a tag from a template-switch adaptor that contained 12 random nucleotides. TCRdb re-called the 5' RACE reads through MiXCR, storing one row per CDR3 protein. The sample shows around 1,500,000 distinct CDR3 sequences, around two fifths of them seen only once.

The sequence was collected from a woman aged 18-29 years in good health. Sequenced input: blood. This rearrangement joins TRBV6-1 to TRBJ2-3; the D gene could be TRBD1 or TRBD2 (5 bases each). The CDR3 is CASSEGRSGRLRADTQYF. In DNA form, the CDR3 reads TGTGCCAGCAGTGAAGGACGATCGGGACGGTTAAGAGCAGATACGCAGTATTTT.